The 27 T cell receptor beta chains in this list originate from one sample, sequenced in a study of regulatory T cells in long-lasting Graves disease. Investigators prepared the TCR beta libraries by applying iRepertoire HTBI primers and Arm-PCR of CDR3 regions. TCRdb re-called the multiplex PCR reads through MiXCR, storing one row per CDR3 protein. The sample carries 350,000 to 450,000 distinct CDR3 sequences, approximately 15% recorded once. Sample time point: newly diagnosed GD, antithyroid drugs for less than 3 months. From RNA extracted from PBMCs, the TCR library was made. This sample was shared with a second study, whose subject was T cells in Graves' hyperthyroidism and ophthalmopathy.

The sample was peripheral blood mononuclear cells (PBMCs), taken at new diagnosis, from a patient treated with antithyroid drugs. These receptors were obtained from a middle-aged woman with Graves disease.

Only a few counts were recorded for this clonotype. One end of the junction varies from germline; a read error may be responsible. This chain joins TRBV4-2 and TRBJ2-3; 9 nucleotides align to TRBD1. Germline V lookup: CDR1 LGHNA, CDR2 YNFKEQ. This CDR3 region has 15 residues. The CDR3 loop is CASSRDREKADAQYF. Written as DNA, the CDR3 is TGTGCCAGCAGCCGGGACAGGGAGAAGGCAGATGCGCAGTATTTT.

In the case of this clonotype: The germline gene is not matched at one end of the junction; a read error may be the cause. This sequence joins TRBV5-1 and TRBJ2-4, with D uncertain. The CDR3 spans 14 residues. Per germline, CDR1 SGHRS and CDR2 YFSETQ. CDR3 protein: CASSLGIANNIQYF. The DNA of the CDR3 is TGCGCCAGCAGCTTGGGCATAGCCAACAACATTCAGTACTTC.

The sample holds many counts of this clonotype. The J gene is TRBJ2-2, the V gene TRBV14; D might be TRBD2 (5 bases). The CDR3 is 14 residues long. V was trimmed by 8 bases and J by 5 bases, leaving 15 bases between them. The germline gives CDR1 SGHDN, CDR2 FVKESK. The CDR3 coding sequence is TGTGCCAGCGGGAGCGGCCAAGGGACCGGGGAGCTGTTTTTT. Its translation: CASGSGQGTGELFF.

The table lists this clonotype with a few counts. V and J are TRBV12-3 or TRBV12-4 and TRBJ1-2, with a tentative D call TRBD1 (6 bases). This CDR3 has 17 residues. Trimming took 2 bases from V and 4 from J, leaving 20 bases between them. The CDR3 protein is CASSLRDMGPGIYGYTF. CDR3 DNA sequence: TGTGCCAGCAGTTTAAGGGACATGGGGCCGGGTATCTATGGCTACACCTTC.

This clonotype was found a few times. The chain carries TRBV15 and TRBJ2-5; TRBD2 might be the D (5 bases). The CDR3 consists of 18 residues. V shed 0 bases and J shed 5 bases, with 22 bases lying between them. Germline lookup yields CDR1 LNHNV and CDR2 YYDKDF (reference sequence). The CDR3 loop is CATSRDLVWLAPGETQYF. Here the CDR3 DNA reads TGTGCCACCAGCAGAGATTTAGTATGGCTAGCCCCCGGTGAGACCCAGTACTTC.

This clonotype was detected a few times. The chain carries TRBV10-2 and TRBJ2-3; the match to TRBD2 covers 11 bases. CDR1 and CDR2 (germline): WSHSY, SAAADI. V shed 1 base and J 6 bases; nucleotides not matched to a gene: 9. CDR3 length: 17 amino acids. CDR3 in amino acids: CASSEFSGTSGSDTQYF. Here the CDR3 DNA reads TGCGCCAGCAGTGAGTTTTCCGGGACTAGCGGTTCCGATACGCAGTATTTT.

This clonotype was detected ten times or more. The CDR3 protein is CASSFPGTHNEQFF. The CDR3, as DNA: TGTGCCAGCAGCTTCCCCGGGACCCACAATGAGCAGTTCTTC. The chain carries TRBV11-1 and TRBJ2-1; D possibly matches TRBD1 or TRBD2 (5 bases each). The CDR3 runs 14 residues. The germline CDR1 and CDR2 sequences are SGHAT and FQDESV (reference sequence). The V end lost 3 bases, the J end lost 5 bases, and 11 bases lay between the germline ends.

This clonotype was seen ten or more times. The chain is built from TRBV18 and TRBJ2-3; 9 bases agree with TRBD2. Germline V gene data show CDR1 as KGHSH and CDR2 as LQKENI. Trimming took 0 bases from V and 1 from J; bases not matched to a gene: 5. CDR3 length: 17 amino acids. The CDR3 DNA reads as TGTGCCAGCTCACCACCGTATAGCGGGAGCGGCACAGATACGCAGTATTTT. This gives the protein CASSPPYSGSGTDTQYF.

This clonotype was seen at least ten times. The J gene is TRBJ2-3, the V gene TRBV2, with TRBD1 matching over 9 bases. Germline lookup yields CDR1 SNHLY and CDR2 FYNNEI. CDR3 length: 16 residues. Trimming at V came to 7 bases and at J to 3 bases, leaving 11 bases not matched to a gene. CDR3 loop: CASILLGGTGTDTQYF. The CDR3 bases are TGTGCCAGCATTCTTCTTGGGGGGACAGGGACAGATACGCAGTATTTT. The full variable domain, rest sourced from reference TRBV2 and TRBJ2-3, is EPEVTQTPSHQVTQMGQEVILRCVPISNHLYFYWYRQILGQKVEFLVSFYNNEISEKSEIFDDQFSVERPDGSNFTLKIRSTKLEDSAMYFCASILLGGTGTDTQYFGPGTRLTVL.

CDR3 sequence reads: CASRGTGGAGELFF. The CDR3 coding sequence is TGTGCCAGTAGAGGGACAGGGGGGGCCGGGGAGCTGTTTTTT. V is TRBV19 and J is TRBJ2-2; 11 bases line up with TRBD1. In germline, CDR1 is LNHDA, CDR2 SQIVND (reference sequence). The CDR3 is made up of 14 amino acids. With 6 bases clipped from V and 6 bases from J, the junction kept 3 bases outside the gene matches.

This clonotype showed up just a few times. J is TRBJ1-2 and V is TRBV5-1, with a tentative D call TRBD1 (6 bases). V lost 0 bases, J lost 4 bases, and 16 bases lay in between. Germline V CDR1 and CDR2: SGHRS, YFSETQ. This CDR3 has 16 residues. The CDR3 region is CASSLDGDILTYGYTF. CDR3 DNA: TGCGCCAGCAGCTTGGACGGGGACATTCTGACCTATGGCTACACCTTC.

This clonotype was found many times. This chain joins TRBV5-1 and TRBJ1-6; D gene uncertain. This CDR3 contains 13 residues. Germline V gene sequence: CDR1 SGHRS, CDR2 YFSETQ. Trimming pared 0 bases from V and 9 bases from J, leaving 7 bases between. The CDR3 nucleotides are TGCGCCAGCAGCTTGGCCGGTAGTTCACCCCTCCACTTT. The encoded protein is CASSLAGSSPLHF.

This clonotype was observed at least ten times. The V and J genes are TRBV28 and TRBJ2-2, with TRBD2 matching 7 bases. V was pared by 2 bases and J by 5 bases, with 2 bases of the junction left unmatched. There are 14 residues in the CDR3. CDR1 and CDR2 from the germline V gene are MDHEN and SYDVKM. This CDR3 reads CASSLAGVTGELFF. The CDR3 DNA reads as TGTGCCAGCAGTTTAGCGGGAGTAACCGGGGAGCTGTTTTTT.

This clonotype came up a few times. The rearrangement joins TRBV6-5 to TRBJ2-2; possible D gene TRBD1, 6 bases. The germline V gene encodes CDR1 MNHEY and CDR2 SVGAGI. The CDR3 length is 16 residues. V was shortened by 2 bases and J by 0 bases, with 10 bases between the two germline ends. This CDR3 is CASSYIPGANTGELFF. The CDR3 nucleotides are TGTGCCAGCAGTTACATCCCAGGGGCGAACACCGGGGAGCTGTTTTTT.

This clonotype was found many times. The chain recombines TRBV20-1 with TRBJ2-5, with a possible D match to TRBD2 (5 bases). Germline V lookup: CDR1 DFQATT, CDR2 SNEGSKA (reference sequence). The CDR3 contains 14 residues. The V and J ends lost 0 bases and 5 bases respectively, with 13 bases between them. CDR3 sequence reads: CSARDRDLAETQYF. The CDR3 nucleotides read TGCAGTGCTAGAGATCGGGATTTAGCGGAGACCCAGTACTTC.

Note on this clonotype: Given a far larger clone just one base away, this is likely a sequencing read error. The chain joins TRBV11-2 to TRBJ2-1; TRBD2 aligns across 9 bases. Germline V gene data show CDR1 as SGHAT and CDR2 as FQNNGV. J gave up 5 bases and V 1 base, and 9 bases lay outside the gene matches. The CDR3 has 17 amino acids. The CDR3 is CASSLGWESGRNNEQFF. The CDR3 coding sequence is TGTGCCAGCAGCTTAGGTTGGGAGAGCGGGAGGAACAATGAGCAGTTCTTC.

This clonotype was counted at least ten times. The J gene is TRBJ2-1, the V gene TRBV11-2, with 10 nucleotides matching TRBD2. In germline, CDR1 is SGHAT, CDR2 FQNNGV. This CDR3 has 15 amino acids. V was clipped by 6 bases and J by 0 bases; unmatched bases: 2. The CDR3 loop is CASRLAGSSYNEQFF. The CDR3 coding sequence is TGTGCCAGCAGACTAGCGGGAAGCTCCTACAATGAGCAGTTCTTC.

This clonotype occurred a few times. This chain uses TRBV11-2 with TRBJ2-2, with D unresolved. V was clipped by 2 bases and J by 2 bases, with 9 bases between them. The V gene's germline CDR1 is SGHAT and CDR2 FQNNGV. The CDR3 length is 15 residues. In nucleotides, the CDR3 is TGTGCCAGCAGCTTACGGCTAGGTAACACCGGGGAGCTGTTTTTT. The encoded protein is CASSLRLGNTGELFF.

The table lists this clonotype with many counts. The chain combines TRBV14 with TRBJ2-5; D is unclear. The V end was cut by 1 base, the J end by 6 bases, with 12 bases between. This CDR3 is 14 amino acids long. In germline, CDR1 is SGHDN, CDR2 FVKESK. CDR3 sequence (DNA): TGTGCCAGCAGCCAAGCCGGTTCACCTAAGACCCAGTACTTC. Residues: CASSQAGSPKTQYF.

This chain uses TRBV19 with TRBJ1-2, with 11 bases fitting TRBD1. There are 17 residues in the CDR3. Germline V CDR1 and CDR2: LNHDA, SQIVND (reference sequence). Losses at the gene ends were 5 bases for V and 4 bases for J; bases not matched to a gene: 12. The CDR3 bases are TGTGCCAGTAGTCCCTGGGACAGGGGGGGCTCTAGCTATGGCTACACCTTC. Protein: CASSPWDRGGSSYGYTF.

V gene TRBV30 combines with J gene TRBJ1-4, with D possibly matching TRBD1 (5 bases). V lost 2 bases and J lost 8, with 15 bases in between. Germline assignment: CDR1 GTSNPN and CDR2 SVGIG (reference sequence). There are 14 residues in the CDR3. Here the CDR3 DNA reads TGTGCCTGGAGTCCAATTGGGGGATTCGAAAAACTGTTTTTT. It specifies CAWSPIGGFEKLFF.

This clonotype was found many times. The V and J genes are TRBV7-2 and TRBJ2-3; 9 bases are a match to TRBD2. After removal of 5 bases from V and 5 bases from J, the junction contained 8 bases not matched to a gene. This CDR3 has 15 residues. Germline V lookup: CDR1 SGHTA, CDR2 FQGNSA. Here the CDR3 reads CASSDPGLAIDTQYF. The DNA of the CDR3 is TGTGCCAGCAGCGATCCGGGACTAGCAATAGATACGCAGTATTTT.

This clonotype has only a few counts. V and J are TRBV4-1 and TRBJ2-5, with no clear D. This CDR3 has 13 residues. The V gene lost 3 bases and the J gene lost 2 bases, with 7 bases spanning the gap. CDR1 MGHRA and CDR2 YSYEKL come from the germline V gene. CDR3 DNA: TGCGCCAGCAGCCAGACACTTCAAGAGACCCAGTACTTC. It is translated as CASSQTLQETQYF.

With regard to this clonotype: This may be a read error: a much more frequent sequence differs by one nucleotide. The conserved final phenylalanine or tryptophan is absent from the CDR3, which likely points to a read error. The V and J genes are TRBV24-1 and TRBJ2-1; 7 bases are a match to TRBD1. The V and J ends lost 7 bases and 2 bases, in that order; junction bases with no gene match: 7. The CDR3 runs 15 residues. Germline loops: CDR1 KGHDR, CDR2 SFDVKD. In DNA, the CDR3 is TGTGCCACCAGAGCGACAGGGTCCCCCTACAATGAGCAGTTCTCC. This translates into CATRATGSPYNEQFS.

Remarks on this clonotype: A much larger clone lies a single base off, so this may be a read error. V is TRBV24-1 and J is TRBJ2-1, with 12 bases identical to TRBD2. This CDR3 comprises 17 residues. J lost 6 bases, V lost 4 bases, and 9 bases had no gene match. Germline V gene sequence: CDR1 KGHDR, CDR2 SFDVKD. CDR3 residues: CATSETSGRTGFNEQFF. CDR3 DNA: TGTGCCACCAGTGAGACTAGCGGGAGAACGGGATTCAATGAGCAGTTCTTC.

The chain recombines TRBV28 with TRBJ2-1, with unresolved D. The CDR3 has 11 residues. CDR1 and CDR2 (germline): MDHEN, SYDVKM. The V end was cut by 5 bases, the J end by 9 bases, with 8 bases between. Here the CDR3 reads CASSPSFEQFF. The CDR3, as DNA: TGTGCCAGCAGTCCCTCATTTGAGCAGTTCTTC.

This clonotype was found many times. The CDR3 is CASSPRPRDLGSTDTQYF. The CDR3 nucleotides read TGTGCCAGCAGTCCTCGGCCCCGGGACCTAGGTTCTACAGATACGCAGTATTTT. This chain links TRBV2 with TRBJ2-3; perhaps D is TRBD1 or TRBD2 (5 bases each). CDR3 length equals 18 residues. V lost 5 bases and J 3 bases, leaving 24 bases between the germline ends. CDR1 is SNHLY, CDR2 FYNNEI, per germline.